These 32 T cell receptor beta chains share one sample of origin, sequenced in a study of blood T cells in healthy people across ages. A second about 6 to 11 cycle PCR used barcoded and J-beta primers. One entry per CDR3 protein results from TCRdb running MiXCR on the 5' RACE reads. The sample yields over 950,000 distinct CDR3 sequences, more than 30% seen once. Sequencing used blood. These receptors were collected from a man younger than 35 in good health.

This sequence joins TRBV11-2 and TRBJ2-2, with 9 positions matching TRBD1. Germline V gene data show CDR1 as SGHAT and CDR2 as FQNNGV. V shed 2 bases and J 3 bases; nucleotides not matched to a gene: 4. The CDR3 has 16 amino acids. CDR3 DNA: TGTGCCAGCAGCTTATTTGACAGGGGGGACACCGGGGAGCTGTTTTTT. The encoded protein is CASSLFDRGDTGELFF.

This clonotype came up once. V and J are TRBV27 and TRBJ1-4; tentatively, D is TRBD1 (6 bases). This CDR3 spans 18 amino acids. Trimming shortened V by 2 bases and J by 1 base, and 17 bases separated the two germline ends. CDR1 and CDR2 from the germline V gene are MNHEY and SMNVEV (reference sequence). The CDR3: CASSLQGLAYRTNEKLFF. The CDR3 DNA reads TGTGCCAGCAGTTTACAGGGGCTAGCGTATCGAACTAATGAAAAACTGTTTTTT.

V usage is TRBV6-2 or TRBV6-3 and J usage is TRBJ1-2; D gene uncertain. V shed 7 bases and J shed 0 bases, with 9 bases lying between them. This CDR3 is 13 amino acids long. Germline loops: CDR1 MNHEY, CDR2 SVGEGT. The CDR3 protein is CASKAATNYGYTF. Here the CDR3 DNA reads TGTGCCAGCAAGGCAGCCACTAACTATGGCTACACCTTC.

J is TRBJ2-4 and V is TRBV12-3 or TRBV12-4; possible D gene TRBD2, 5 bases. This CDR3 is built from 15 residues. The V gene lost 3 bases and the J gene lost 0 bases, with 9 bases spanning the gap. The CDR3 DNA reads TGTGCCAGCAGTTTCGGGGAGAAAGCCAAAAACATTCAGTACTTC. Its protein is CASSFGEKAKNIQYF.

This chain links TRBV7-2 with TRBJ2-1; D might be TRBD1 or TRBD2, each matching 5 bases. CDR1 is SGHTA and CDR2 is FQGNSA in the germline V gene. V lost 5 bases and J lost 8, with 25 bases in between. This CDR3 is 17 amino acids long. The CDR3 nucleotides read TGTGCCAGCAGCCCAATTAGTCGGGGCCCCCTTGCCTATGAGCAGTTCTTC. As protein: CASSPISRGPLAYEQFF.

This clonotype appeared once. For the CDR3, the DNA is TGTGCCAGCACCGTTGACAGGGTCGGCAATGAGCAGTTCTTC. Protein: CASTVDRVGNEQFF. The V call is TRBV7-9, the J call TRBJ2-1, with TRBD1 matching over 7 bases. Germline CDR1 reads SEHNR; CDR2 reads FQNEAQ (reference sequence). CDR3 length equals 14 residues. The V and J ends lost 7 bases and 6 bases, in that order; junction bases with no gene match: 9.

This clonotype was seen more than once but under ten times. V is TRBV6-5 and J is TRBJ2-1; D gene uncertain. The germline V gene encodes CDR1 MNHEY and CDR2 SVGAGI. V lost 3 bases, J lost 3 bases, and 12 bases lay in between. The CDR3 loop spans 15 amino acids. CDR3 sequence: CASSYKATHYNEQFF. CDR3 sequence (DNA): TGTGCCAGCAGTTATAAAGCCACCCACTACAATGAGCAGTTCTTC.

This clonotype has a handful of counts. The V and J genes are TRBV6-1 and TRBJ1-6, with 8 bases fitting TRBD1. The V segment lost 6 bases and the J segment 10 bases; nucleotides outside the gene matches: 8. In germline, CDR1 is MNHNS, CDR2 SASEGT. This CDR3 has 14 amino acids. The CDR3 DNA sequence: TGTGCCAGCAGGTGGACAGGGCAGGGATCACCCCTCCACTTT. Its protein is CASRWTGQGSPLHF.

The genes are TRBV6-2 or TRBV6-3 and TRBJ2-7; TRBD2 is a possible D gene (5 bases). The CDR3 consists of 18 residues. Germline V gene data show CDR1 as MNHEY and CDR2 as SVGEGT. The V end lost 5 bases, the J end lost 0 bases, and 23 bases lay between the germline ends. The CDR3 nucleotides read TGTGCCAGCAGTCACACGATATTTGAGGGCGCGTCCTCCTACGAGCAGTACTTC. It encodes CASSHTIFEGASSYEQYF.

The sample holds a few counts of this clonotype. CDR3 bases: TGTGCCAGCAGTCCAGACGTAGGCAGCTACAATGAGCAGTTCTTC. As protein: CASSPDVGSYNEQFF. V usage is TRBV5-6 and J usage is TRBJ2-1, with D hard to call. The CDR3 has 15 amino acids. The V end was cut by 5 bases, the J end by 3 bases, with 15 bases between. Germline loops: CDR1 SGHDT, CDR2 YYEEEE.

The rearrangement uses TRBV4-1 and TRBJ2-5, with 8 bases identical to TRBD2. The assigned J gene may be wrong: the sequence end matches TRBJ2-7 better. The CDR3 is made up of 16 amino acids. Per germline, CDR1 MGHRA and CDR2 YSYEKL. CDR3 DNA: TGCGCCAGCAGCCAAGACTCCGGGGGGGTCTACTACGAGCAGTACTTC. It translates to CASSQDSGGVYYEQYF.

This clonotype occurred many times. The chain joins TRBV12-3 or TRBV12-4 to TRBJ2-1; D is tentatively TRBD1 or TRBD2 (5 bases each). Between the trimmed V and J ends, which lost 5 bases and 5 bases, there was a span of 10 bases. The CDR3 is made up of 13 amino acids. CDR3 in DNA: TGTGCCAGCAGTCCGGGACCTGACAATGAGCAGTTCTTC. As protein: CASSPGPDNEQFF.

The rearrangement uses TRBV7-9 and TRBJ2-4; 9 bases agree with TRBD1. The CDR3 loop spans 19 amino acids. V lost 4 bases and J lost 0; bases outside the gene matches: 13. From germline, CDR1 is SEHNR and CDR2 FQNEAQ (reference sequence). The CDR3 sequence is CASSSARPGQGLAKNIQYF. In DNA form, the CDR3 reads TGTGCCAGCAGCTCTGCCCGTCCGGGACAGGGACTAGCCAAAAACATTCAGTACTTC. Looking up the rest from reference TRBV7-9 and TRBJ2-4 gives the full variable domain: DTGVSQNPRHKITKRGQNVTFRCDPISEHNRLYWYRQTLGQGPEFLTYFQNEAQLEKSRLLSDRFSAERPKGSFSTLEIQRTEQGDSAMYLCASSSARPGQGLAKNIQYFGAGTRLSVL.

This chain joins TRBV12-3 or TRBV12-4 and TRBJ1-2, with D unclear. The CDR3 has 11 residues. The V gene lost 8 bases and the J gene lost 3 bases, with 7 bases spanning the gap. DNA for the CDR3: TGTGCCAGCGCCAGAGACTATGGCTACACCTTC. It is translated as CASARDYGYTF.

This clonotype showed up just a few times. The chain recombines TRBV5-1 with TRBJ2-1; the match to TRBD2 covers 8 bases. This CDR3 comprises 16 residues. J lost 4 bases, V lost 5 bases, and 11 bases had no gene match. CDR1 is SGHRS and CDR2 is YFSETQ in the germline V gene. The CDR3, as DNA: TGCGCCAGCAGTCCACCCCTAGCGGGCCTTTACAATGAGCAGTTCTTC. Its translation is CASSPPLAGLYNEQFF.

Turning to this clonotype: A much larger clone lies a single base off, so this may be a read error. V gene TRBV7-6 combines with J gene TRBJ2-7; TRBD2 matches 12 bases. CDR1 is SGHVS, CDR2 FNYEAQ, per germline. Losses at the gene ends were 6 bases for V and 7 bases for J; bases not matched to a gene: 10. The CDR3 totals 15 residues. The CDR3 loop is CASSQTSGGVNEQYF. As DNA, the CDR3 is TGTGCCAGCAGTCAGACTAGCGGGGGAGTTAATGAGCAGTACTTC.

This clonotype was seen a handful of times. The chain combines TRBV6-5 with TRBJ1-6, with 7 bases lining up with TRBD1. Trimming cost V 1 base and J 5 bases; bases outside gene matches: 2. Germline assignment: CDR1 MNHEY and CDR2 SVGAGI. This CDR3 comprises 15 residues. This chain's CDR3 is CASSYLTGNNSPLHF. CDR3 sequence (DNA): TGTGCCAGCAGTTACTTGACAGGGAATAATTCACCCCTCCACTTT.

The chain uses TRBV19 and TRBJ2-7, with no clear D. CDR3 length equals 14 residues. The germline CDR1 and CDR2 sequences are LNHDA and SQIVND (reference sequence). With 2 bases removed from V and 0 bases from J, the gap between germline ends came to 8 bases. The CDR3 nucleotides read TGTGCCAGTAGTATATGGGGAAGCTCCTACGAGCAGTACTTC. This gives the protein CASSIWGSSYEQYF. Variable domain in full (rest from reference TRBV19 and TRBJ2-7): DGGITQSPKYLFRKEGQNVTLSCEQNLNHDAMYWYRQDPGQGLRLIYYSQIVNDFQKGDIAEGYSVSREKKESFPLTVTSAQKNPTAFYLCASSIWGSSYEQYFGPGTRLTVT.

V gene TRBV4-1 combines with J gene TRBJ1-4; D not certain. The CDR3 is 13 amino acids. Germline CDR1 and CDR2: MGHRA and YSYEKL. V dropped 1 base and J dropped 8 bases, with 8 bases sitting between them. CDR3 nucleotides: TGCGCCAGCAGCCAAGTTTTAGTCGAAAAACTGTTTTTT. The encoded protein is CASSQVLVEKLFF.

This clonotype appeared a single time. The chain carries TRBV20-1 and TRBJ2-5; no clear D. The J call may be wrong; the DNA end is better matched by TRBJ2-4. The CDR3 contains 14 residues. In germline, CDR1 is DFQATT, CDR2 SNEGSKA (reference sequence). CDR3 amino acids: CSARYRAAKNIQYF. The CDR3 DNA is TGCAGTGCTAGGTACCGAGCAGCCAAAAACATTCAGTACTTC.

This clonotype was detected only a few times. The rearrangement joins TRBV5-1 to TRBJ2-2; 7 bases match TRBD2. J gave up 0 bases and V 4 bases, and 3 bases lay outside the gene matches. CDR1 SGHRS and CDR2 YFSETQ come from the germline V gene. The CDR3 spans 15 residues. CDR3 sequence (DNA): TGCGCCAGCAGCCCCGGGACTACGAACACCGGGGAGCTGTTTTTT. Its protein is CASSPGTTNTGELFF.

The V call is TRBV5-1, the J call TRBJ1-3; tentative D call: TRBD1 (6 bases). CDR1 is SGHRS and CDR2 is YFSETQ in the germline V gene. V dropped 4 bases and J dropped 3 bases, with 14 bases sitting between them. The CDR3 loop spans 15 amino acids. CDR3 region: CASSPRQADGNTIYF. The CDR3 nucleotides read TGCGCCAGCAGCCCGCGACAGGCCGATGGAAACACCATATATTTT.

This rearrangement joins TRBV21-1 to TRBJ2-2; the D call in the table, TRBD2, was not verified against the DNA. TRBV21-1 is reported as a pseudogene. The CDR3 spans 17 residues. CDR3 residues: CASSKAGPGRSTGELFF. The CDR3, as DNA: TGTGCCAGCAGCAAAGCAGGGCCGGGTCGAAGCACCGGGGAGCTGTTTTTT.

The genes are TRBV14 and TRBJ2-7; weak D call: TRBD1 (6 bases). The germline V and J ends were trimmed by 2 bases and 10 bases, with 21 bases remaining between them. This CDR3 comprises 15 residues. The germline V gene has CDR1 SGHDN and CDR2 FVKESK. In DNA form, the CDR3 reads TGTGCCAGCAGCCAACCCACAGGGTTACAAGAGGCCCAGTACTTC. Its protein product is CASSQPTGLQEAQYF.

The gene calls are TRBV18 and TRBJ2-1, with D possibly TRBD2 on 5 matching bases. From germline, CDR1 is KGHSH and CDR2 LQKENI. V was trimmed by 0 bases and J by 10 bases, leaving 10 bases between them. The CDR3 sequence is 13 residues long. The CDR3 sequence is CASSPPEGKEQFF. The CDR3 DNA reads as TGTGCCAGCTCACCACCCGAGGGTAAGGAGCAGTTCTTC.

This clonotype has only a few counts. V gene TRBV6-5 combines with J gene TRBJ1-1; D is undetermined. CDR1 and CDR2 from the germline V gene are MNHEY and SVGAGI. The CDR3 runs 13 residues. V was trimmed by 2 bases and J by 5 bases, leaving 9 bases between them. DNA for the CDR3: TGTGCCAGCAGTTACGGACCGGTTACTGAAGCTTTCTTT. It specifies CASSYGPVTEAFF.

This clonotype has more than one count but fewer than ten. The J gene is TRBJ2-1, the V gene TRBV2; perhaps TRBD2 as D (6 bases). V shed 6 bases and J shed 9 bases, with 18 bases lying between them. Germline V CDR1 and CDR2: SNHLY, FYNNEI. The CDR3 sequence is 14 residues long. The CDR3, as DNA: TGTGCCAGCAGCCAGGGACCGGGGGATAGTGAGCAGTTCTTC. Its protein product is CASSQGPGDSEQFF.

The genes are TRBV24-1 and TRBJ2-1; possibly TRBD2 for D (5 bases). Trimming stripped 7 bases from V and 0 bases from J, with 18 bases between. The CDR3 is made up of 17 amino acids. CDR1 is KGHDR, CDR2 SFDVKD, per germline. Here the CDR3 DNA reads TGTGCCACCAGCAACCTCGGGATTACGAGCTCCTACAATGAGCAGTTCTTC. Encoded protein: CATSNLGITSSYNEQFF.

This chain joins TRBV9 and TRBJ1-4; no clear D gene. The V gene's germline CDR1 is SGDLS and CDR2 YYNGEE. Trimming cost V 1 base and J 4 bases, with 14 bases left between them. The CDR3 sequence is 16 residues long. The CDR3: CASSVSGQPSNEKLFF. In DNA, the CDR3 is TGTGCCAGCAGCGTATCGGGCCAGCCAAGTAATGAAAAACTGTTTTTT. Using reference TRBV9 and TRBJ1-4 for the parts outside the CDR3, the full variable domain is DSGVTQTPKHLITATGQRVTLRCSPRSGDLSVYWYQQSLDQGLQFLIQYYNGEERAKGNILERFSAQQFPDLHSELNLSSLELGDSALYFCASSVSGQPSNEKLFFGSGTQLSVL.

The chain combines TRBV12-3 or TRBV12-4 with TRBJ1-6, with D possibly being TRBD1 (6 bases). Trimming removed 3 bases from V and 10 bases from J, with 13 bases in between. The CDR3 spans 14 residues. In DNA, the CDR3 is TGTGCCAGCAGTTTCGCAGGGGAGGGCTCACCCCTCCACTTT. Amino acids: CASSFAGEGSPLHF.

In nucleotides, the CDR3 is TGTGCCAGCAACACCCAGGGGGCGATTGGACATCAGCAGTTCTTC. Its protein is CASNTQGAIGHQQFF. This chain joins TRBV9 and TRBJ2-1, with TRBD1 matching over 8 bases. Germline V gene data show CDR1 as SGDLS and CDR2 as YYNGEE. V shed 6 bases, J shed 11 bases, and the junction held 16 bases outside the gene matches. CDR3 length equals 15 residues.

CDR3 DNA: TGCGCCAGCAGCCCCCAGTGGGTAGCCAAAAACATTCAGTACTTC. As protein: CASSPQWVAKNIQYF. The chain couples TRBV4-1 to TRBJ2-4; D remains unclear. The CDR3 extends over 15 amino acids. The V end lost 4 bases, the J end lost 0 bases, and 10 bases lay between the germline ends. Germline CDR1 and CDR2: MGHRA and YSYEKL.